Sequencing of this T cell receptor (beta chain) was carried out in a study of blood T cells in healthy people across ages (dated by TCRdb to the mid-2010s). At the level of the whole study: In model experiments, template switching captured about one uniquely barcoded TCR beta cDNA molecule for every two T cells. To track age-related changes in TCR beta repertoire diversity, the study relied on deep sequencing normalized with unique cDNA molecular identifiers. The donors were divided into four age groups: young (average approximately 17 years), middle-aged (about 40), aged (about 60) and long-lived (roughly 88). To avoid experimental bias, donors of different ages were distributed randomly across sequencing lanes. Two additional independent replicas of 1 million unique cDNA reads from the same blood draw were analyzed for two donors (one aged 18 to 30 and one aged 80 or older). Overall study results and their limits: Compared with the aged group, the long-lived group had more naive CD4+ T cells, fewer expanded clones and increased TCR diversity, suggesting age selection. The percentage of naive T cells measured by flow cytometry correlated strongly with observed TCR beta diversity. Bulk unsorted PBMC profiling prevented conclusive comparison of naive and antigen-experienced compartments. As age increased, observed TCR beta diversity per million T cells dropped in a roughly linear way, and a significant reduction was already evident by age around 41. The CMV infection status of donors was not known, potentially confounding age-related changes in expanded clonotypes. Estimates of total diversity from one million sequenced T cells were regarded as lower bounds and underestimates.

Libraries were prepared through 5' RACE. These reads were obtained on an Illumina HiSeq 2500. A second PCR of roughly 6 to 11 cycles was run with a J-beta primer mix and a sample-barcoded 5' primer. Each TCR beta cDNA molecule received a unique molecular identifier from a template-switch 5' adaptor carrying 12 random nucleotides. Each sample yielded at least 2.5 million CDR3-containing paired-end reads. First-strand cDNA synthesis was performed from all RNA using the Mint cDNA synthesis kit, with priming by a TRBC-specific oligonucleotide. Following uracil-DNA glycosylase treatment, all cDNA underwent a first 18-cycle PCR with the universal primers M1SS and BC2_uni_R. Regarding the original processing steps: For normalization, 1 million high-quality reads, each with a distinct molecular identifier, were randomly selected from each sample. Instead of being binned into consensus sequences, reads that shared molecular identifiers were thrown out. CDR3 identification, clonotype clustering and error correction used MiTCR with a Q25 quality threshold and the strictest error-elimination algorithm. A nonparametric unseen species model using Euler transformation provided a lower-bound estimate of total TCR beta diversity. TCRdb reanalyzed the raw reads on its own, using fastp at Q25 for trimming and MiXCR for clone calling, and kept in-frame beta chains. Each entry merges the rows of one CDR3 protein and shows their most common DNA and genes. It is TCRdb's table, rather than the study itself, that gives the V and J calls and clone size. This sample has about 1,500,000 distinct CDR3 sequences in its table, and roughly 30% of those were observed once. About 8% of the sample rests with the top ten.

This clonotype was seen only a few times. No cognate antigen has been identified for it. No qualities accompany the bases; no much larger clone lies one base away. Donors were under 40 systemically healthy Caucasian individuals from Russia aged about 6 to 100 years. Each donor gave 9 to 10 milliliters of peripheral blood, collected into EDTA-treated Vacutainer tubes. Ficoll-Paque density-gradient centrifugation was used to isolate PBMCs, with at least 6.5 million per sample. Trizol reagent was used to extract total RNA from the PBMCs, yielding at least 5 micrograms per sample. For every donor, an aliquot of PBMCs went through flow cytometry to measure the percentages of naive CD45RAhigh/CD27high T cells. This receptor was obtained from a woman in her thirties in good health. Sequenced: blood.

DNA sequence: TGCAGTGCTAGGCTCATTGGGCCAGGCGGCGTCTGGGGCTACACCTTC. It specifies CSARLIGPGGVWGYTF. This chain is built from TRBV20-1 and TRBJ1-2; the D gene lacks a confident call. The V and J ends are trimmed by 3 bases and 8 bases, leaving 25 bases between them. The CDR3 starts with the cysteine, ends with the phenylalanine, and has 16 residues. Kept here is only the CDR3 DNA, which spans 48 bases and is read in frame from base 1. CDR1 and CDR2 are drawn from the germline V gene (reference sequence): DFQATT, SNEGSKA.